This T cell receptor beta chain appears in the sequencing data of a study of T cell changes during pregnancy in multiple sclerosis. The assay was immunoSEQ multiplex PCR, and TCRdb's table has in-frame clones only and misses some. The data contain around 56,000 clones, 90% of them singletons. The ends were cut back, 2 bases at V and 4 bases at J, with 15 bases in the middle. CDR1 MNHEY and CDR2 SMNVEV come from the germline V gene (reference sequence). CDR3 length: 15 amino acids. The source material was peripheral blood, sampled in the first trimester of pregnancy. The TCR was taken from a female donor in good health, enrolled as a control in a pregnancy study. This sequence joins TRBV27 and TRBJ2-7; D might be TRBD1 (7 bases). In DNA form, the CDR3 reads TGTGCCAGCAGTTTACTGGGGCAGGGGGGATACGAGCAGTACTTC. It translates to CASSLLGQGGYEQYF.